These 14 T cell receptor beta chains came from one sample sequenced in a study of CD8+CD57+ T cells in acquired aplastic anemia. Patients picked for sequencing had shown CD8+CD57+ cell expansion detected by flow cytometry. Both TCR beta VDJ combination and CDR3 sequence profiling were carried out. Genomic DNA was the template for this profiling. TCRdb independently ran MiXCR on the reads; one entry per CDR3 protein. The data show about 200,000 distinct CDR3 sequences, roughly 45% seen once. Sample: sorted CD4+, CD8+, or CD8+CD57+ T cells (not recorded which) from PBMCs. The source is a human donor with aplastic anemia.

This chain connects TRBV9 to TRBJ2-3; tentatively, D is TRBD1 (6 bases). Trimming pared 2 bases from V and 0 bases from J, leaving 10 bases between. Germline-derived CDR1 and CDR2 are SGDLS and YYNGEE. The CDR3 spans 15 residues. The CDR3 loop is CASSVRDTSTDTQYF. The CDR3 DNA is TGTGCCAGCAGCGTTCGGGACACTAGCACAGATACGCAGTATTTT.

This clonotype was picked up a small number of times. The chain employs TRBV3-1 and TRBJ2-7; D is possibly TRBD2 (6 bases). The CDR3 is 15 residues long. Trimming stripped 4 bases from V and 3 bases from J, with 16 bases between. Germline-derived CDR1 and CDR2 are LGHDT and YNNKEL (reference sequence). The CDR3 here is CASSPWGGGSYEQYF. CDR3 DNA sequence: TGTGCCAGCAGCCCCTGGGGTGGGGGGAGCTACGAGCAGTACTTC.

The chain has TRBV14 and TRBJ1-6; a weak D match, TRBD1 (5 bases). Trimming removed 0 bases from V and 3 bases from J, with 15 bases in between. Germline CDR1 is SGHDN and CDR2 is FVKESK. The CDR3 loop spans 18 amino acids. The CDR3 region is CASSQDGGGLYYNSPLHF. DNA for the CDR3: TGTGCCAGCAGCCAAGATGGGGGGGGACTCTACTATAATTCACCCCTCCACTTT.

This clonotype has a handful of counts. This chain connects TRBV2 to TRBJ2-3; perhaps TRBD1 as D (6 bases). Trimming cost V 6 bases and J 3 bases, with 16 bases left between them. CDR3 size: 15 residues. CDR1 and CDR2 (germline): SNHLY, FYNNEI. The CDR3 reads CASSVARTGTDTQYF. CDR3 bases: TGTGCCAGCAGCGTAGCCCGAACAGGGACAGATACGCAGTATTTT.

The chain uses TRBV3-1 and TRBJ1-1; D possibly corresponds to TRBD1 (6 bases). The CDR3 is 15 amino acids. Germline CDR1 LGHDT, CDR2 YNNKEL (reference sequence). Between the trimmed V and J ends, which lost 6 bases and 6 bases, there was a span of 20 bases. DNA of the CDR3: TGTGCCAGCAGTTCCAGTGGACAGAGGATTGCTGAAGCTTTCTTT. Protein: CASSSSGQRIAEAFF.

Notes on this clonotype: A read error may be the cause here, since a much bigger clone is one base away. The chain combines TRBV5-1 with TRBJ2-1; the D is unclear. This CDR3 has 16 residues. Germline lookup yields CDR1 SGHRS and CDR2 YFSETQ. As DNA, the CDR3 is TGTGCCAGCAGCTTAAGGTTTTCAAGCTCCTACGATGAGCAGTTCTTC. It yields the protein CASSLRFSSSYDEQFF.

The gene calls are TRBV19 and TRBJ2-4; 8 bases match TRBD1. The CDR3 is 16 amino acids. Germline values: CDR1 LNHDA, CDR2 SQIVND (reference sequence). The trim removed 2 bases at V and 0 bases at J, leaving 3 bases unmatched. The CDR3 region is CASSIRQGAAKNIQYF. The DNA for the CDR3 is TGTGCCAGTAGTATACGGCAGGGGGCAGCCAAAAACATTCAGTACTTC.

This clonotype was recorded many times. The chain uses TRBV12-3 or TRBV12-4 and TRBJ2-3, with 8 bases aligning to TRBD2. The CDR3 loop spans 16 amino acids. Unmatched junction bases numbered 13, after V lost 7 bases and J lost 4 bases. CDR3: CASTQLAGGHADTQYF. DNA for the CDR3: TGTGCCAGCACCCAGTTGGCGGGGGGCCATGCAGATACGCAGTATTTT.

J is TRBJ1-2 and V is TRBV15; no definite D call. CDR1 is LNHNV and CDR2 is YYDKDF in the germline V gene (reference sequence). This CDR3 spans 15 amino acids. V gave up 2 bases and J gave up 8 bases, with 18 bases separating them. The CDR3 DNA sequence: TGTGCCACCAGCAGACAATTGGACGGGTGGAACGGCTACACCTTC. Translating it yields CATSRQLDGWNGYTF.

This clonotype was observed a single time. Given a much more abundant clone one base away, this may be a read error. The rearrangement joins TRBV6-1 to TRBJ1-2, with 11 bases that match TRBD1. Trimming cost V 6 bases and J 7 bases; bases outside gene matches: 7. Germline CDR1 MNHNS, CDR2 SASEGT. The CDR3 totals 14 residues. The CDR3 region has the DNA TGTGCCAGCAGCCGAGTTGGGACAGGGGGTGGCTACACCTTC. Encoded protein: CASSRVGTGGGYTF.

The rearrangement joins TRBV10-2 to TRBJ2-2; 7 bases align to TRBD1. The CDR3 is 16 amino acids. V was pared by 6 bases and J by 0 bases, with 7 bases of the junction left unmatched. CDR1 is WSHSY and CDR2 is SAAADI in the germline V gene. DNA for the CDR3: TGCGCCAGCAGACCCCGGGACAGCTCGAACACCGGGGAGCTGTTTTTT. Translating gives CASRPRDSSNTGELFF.

In regard to this clonotype: This sequence may be a read error, since a much larger clone differs from it by one base. The V gene is TRBV20-1, the J gene TRBJ1-1; maybe TRBD1 (6 bases). The germline CDR1 and CDR2 sequences are DFQATT and SNEGSKA (reference sequence). The CDR3 contains 13 residues. The V gene lost 3 bases and the J gene lost 2 bases, with 10 bases spanning the gap. The CDR3 sequence: CSARRGGNTEAFF. The DNA for the CDR3 is TGCAGTGCTAGGAGGGGGGGAAACACTGAAGCTTTCTTT.

The V call is TRBV24-1, the J call TRBJ2-5; possibly TRBD1 or TRBD2 for D (5 bases each). CDR1 is KGHDR and CDR2 is SFDVKD in the germline V gene. V dropped 4 bases and J dropped 6 bases, with 23 bases sitting between them. The CDR3 covers 17 residues. The CDR3 protein is CATSDPTPGPWGKTQYF. CDR3 bases: TGTGCCACCAGTGACCCTACACCGGGACCGTGGGGAAAGACCCAGTACTTC.

The V and J genes are TRBV5-6 and TRBJ1-2, with D uncertain. Germline loops: CDR1 SGHDT, CDR2 YYEEEE. V lost 3 bases, J lost 5 bases, and 5 bases lay in between. The CDR3 runs 11 residues. Here the CDR3 reads CASSSEYGYTF. The CDR3 DNA reads as TGTGCCAGCAGCTCGGAGTATGGCTACACCTTC.